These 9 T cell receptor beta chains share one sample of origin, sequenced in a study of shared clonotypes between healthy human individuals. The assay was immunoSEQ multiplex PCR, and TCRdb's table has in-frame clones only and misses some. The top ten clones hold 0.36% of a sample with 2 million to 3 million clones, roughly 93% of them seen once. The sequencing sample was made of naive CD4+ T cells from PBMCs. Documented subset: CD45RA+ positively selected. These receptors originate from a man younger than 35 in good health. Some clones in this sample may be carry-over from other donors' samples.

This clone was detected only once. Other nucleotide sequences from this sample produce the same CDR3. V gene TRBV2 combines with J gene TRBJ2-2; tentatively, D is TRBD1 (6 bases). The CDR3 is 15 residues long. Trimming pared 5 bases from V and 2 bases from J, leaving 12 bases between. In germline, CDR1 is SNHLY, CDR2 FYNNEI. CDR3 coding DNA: TGTGCCAGCAGTCCTAGGACAGCCAACACCGGGGAGCTGTTTTTT. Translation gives CASSPRTANTGELFF. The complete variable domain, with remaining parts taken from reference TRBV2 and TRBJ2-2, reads EPEVTQTPSHQVTQMGQEVILRCVPISNHLYFYWYRQILGQKVEFLVSFYNNEISEKSEIFDDQFSVERPDGSNFTLKIRSTKLEDSAMYFCASSPRTANTGELFFGEGSRLTVL.

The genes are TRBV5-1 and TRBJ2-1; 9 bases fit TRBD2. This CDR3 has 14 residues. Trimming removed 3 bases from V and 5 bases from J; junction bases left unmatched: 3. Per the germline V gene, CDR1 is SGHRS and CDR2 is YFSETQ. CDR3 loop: CASSSLAGNNEQFF. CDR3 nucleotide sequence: TGCGCCAGCAGCTCCCTAGCGGGAAACAATGAGCAGTTCTTC. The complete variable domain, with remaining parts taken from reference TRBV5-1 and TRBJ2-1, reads KAGVTQTPRYLIKTRGQQVTLSCSPISGHRSVSWYQQTPGQGLQFLFEYFSETQRNKGNFPGRFSGRQFSNSRSEMNVSTLELGDSALYLCASSSLAGNNEQFFGPGTRLTVL.

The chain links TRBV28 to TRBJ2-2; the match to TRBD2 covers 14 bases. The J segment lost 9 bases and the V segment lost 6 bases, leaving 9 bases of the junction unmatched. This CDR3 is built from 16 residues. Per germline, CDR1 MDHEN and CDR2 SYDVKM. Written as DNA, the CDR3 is TGTGCCAGCAGAGGGACTAGCGGGAGCAGGAGGCGGGAGCTGTTTTTT. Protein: CASRGTSGSRRRELFF.

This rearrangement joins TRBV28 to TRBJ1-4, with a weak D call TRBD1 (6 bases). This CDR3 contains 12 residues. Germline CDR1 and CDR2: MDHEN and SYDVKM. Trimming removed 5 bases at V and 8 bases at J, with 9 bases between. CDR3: CASSTGREKLFF. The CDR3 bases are TGTGCCAGCAGTACAGGGCGGGAAAAACTGTTTTTT. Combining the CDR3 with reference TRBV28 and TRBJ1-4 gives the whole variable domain DVKVTQSSRYLVKRTGEKVFLECVQDMDHENMFWYRQDPGLGLRLIYFSYDVKMKEKGDIPEGYSVSREKKERFSLILESASTNQTSMYLCASSTGREKLFFGSGTQLSVL.

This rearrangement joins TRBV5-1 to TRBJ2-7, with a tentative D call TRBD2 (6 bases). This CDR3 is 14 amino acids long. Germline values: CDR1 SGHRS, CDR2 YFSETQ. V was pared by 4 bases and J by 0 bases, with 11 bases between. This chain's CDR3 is CASSRLVSSYEQYF. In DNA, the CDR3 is TGCGCCAGCAGCCGACTAGTCAGCTCCTACGAGCAGTACTTC.

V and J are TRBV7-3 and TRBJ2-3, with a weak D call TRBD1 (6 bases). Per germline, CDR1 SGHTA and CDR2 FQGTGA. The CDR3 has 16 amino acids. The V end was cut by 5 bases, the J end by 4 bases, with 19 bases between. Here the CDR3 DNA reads TGTGCCAGCAGCAAATACACAGGGTTTGGCCCAGATACGCAGTATTTT. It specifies CASSKYTGFGPDTQYF.

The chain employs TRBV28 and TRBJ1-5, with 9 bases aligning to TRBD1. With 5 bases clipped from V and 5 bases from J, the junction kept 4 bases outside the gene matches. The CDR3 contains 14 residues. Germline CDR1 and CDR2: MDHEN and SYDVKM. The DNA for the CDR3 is TGTGCCAGCAGTGCCGGGACAGGGTATCAGCCCCAGCATTTT. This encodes CASSAGTGYQPQHF.

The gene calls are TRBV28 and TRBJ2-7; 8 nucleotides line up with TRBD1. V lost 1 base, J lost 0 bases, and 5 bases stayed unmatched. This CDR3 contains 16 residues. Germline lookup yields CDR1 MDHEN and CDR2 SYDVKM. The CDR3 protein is CASSLYGDRFSYEQYF. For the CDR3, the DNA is TGTGCCAGCAGTTTATATGGGGACAGGTTCTCCTACGAGCAGTACTTC.

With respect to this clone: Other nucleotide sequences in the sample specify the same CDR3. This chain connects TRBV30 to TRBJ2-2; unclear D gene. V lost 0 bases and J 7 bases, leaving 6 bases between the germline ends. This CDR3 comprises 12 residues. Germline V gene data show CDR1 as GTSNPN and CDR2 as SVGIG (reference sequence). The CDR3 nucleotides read TGTGCCTGGAGTGTTCTAGGCGGGGAGCTGTTTTTT. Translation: CAWSVLGGELFF. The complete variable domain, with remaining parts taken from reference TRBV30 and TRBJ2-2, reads SQTIHQWPATLVQPVGSPLSLECTVEGTSNPNLYWYRQAAGRGLQLLFYSVGIGQISSEVPQNLSASRPQDRQFILSSKKLLLSDSGFYLCAWSVLGGELFFGEGSRLTVL.